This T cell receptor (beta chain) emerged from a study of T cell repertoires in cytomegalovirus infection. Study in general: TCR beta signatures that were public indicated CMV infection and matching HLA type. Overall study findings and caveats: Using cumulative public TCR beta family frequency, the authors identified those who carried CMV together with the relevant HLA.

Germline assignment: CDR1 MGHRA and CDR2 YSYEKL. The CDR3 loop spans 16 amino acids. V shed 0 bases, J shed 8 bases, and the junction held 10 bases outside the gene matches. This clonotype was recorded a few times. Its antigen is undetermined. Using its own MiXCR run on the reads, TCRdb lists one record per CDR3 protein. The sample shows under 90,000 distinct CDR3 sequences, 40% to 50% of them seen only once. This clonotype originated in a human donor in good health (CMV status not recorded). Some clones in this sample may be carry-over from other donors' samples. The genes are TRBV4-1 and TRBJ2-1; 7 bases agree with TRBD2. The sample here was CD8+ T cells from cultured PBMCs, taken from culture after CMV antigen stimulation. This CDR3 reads CASSQEVGLVWHEQFF. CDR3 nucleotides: TGCGCCAGCAGCCAAGAAGTAGGACTAGTGTGGCATGAGCAGTTCTTC.